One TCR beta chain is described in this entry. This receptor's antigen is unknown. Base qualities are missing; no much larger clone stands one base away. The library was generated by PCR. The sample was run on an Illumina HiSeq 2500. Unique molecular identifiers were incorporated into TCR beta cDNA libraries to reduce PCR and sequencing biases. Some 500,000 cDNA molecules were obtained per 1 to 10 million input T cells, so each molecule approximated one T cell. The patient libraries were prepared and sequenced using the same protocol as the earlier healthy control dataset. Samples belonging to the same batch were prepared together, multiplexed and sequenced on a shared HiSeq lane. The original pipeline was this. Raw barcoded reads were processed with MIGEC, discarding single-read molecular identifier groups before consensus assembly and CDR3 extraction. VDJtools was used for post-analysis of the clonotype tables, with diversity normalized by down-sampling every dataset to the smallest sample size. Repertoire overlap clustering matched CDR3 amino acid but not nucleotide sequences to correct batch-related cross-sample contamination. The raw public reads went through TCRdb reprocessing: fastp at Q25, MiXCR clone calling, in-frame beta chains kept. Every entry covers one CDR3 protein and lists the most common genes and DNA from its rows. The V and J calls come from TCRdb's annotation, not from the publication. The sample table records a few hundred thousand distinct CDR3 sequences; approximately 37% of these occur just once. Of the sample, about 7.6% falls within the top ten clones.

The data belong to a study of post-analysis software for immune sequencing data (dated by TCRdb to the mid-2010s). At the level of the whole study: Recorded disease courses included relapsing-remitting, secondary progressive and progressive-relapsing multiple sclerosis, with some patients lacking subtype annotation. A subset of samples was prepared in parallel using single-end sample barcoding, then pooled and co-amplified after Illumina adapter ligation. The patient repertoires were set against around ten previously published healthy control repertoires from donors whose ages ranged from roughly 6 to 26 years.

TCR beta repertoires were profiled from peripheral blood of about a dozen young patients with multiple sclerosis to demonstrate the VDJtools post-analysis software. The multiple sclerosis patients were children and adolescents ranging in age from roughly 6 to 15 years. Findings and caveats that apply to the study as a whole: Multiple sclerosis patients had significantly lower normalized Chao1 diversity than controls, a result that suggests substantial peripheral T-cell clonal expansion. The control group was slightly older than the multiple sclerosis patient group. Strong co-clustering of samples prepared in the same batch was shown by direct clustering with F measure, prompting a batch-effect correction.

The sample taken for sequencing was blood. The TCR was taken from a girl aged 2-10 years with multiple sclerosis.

The DNA sequence is given as TGTGCCAGTAGTCTTTTCGGGGGGACAGGTTCCATCTACGAGCAGTACTTC. This translates into CASSLFGGTGSIYEQYF. Here the chain combines TRBV19 and TRBJ2-7, with a weak D call of TRBD1 (8 bases match). Its CDR3 holds 17 amino acids, cysteine through phenylalanine. The only DNA kept is the CDR3, 51 bases in frame from the first base. Trimming takes 5 bases from V and 3 bases from J, and the germline ends sit 23 bases apart. CDR1 and CDR2 are read off the germline V gene (reference sequence) as LNHDA and SQIVND.